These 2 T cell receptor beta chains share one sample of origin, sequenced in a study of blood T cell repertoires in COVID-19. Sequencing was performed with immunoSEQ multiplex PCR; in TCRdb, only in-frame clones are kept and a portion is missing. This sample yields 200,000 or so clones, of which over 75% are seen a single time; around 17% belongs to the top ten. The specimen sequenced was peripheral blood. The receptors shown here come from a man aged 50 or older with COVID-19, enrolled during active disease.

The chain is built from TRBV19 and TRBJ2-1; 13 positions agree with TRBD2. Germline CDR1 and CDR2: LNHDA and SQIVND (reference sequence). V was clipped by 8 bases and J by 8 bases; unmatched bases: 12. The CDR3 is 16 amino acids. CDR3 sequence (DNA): TGTGCCAGTCAAAGTAGGGGGACTAGCGGGGTCTATGAGCAGTTCTTC. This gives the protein CASQSRGTSGVYEQFF.

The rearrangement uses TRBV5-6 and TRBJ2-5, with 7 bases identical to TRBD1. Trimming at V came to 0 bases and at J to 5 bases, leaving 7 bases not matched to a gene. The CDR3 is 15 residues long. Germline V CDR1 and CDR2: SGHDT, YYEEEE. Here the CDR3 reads CASSLGTGVLETQYF. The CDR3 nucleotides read TGTGCCAGCAGCTTGGGTACAGGGGTTTTGGAGACCCAGTACTTC.